The 22 T cell receptor beta chains below were found in one sample sequenced in a study of blood T cells in healthy people across ages. A second PCR of 7 to 11 cycles used a sample-barcoded 5' primer and a J-beta primer mix. One entry per CDR3 protein, called by TCRdb with MiXCR from the 5' RACE reads. Of roughly 700,000 distinct CDR3 sequences in the sample, 32% were seen once. The sequenced material came from blood. Every receptor here comes from a woman older than 75 in good health.

At least ten counts were recorded for this clonotype. V usage is TRBV5-1 and J usage is TRBJ2-7, with 10 bases lining up with TRBD1. Germline V CDR1 and CDR2: SGHRS, YFSETQ. This CDR3 region has 15 residues. With 4 bases clipped from V and 5 bases from J, the junction kept 9 bases outside the gene matches. This CDR3 reads CASSPRQGAVNEQYF. In nucleotides, the CDR3 is TGCGCCAGCAGCCCGAGACAGGGGGCGGTAAACGAGCAGTACTTC.

The gene calls are TRBV25-1 and TRBJ2-5; D is perhaps TRBD1 or TRBD2 (5 bases each). From germline, CDR1 is MGHDK and CDR2 SYGVNS. The CDR3 is 11 residues long. V was trimmed by 10 bases and J by 11 bases, leaving 17 bases between them. CDR3: CATSRVGEQYF. As DNA, the CDR3 is TGTGCCACTTCCCGCGTGGGGGAGCAGTACTTC.

The rearrangement links TRBV4-3 to TRBJ1-1; D is ambiguous. The CDR3 runs to 13 residues. The germline V gene has CDR1 LGHNA and CDR2 YSLEER. V shed 0 bases and J shed 9 bases, with 11 bases lying between them. In nucleotides, the CDR3 is TGCGCCAGCAGCCAAGATAGAAAACCTAAAGCTTTCTTT. Translation: CASSQDRKPKAFF.

CDR3 in DNA: TGTGCCAGCAGTAAACTGGGACCTAATGAAAAACTGTTTTTT. Translated: CASSKLGPNEKLFF. V is TRBV12-3 or TRBV12-4 and J is TRBJ1-4, with D perhaps matching TRBD1 (5 bases). Trimming removed 5 bases from V and 3 bases from J, with 10 bases in between. The CDR3 contains 14 residues.

This clonotype has just a few counts. A read error is possible here, since a much larger clone lies one base away. The V call is TRBV20-1, the J call TRBJ2-6; a possible D gene is TRBD1 (5 bases). Germline loops: CDR1 DFQATT, CDR2 SNEGSKA (reference sequence). This CDR3 has 14 residues. CDR3: CSATEAKGANVRTF. In DNA form, the CDR3 reads TGCAGTGCCACCGAAGCAAAAGGGGCCAACGTCCGGACTTTC.

The V and J genes are TRBV6-2 or TRBV6-3 and TRBJ2-1; 8 bases match TRBD1. Per germline, CDR1 MNHEY and CDR2 SVGEGT. This CDR3 is built from 16 residues. The V gene end was trimmed by 0 bases and the J gene end by 5 bases; junction bases not matched to a gene: 6. CDR3 protein: CASSYSYRGLDNEQFF. The CDR3 region has the DNA TGTGCCAGCAGTTACTCGTACAGGGGGTTGGACAATGAGCAGTTCTTC.

In this sample, this clonotype turned up many times. J is TRBJ2-5 and V is TRBV2; weak D call: TRBD1 (7 bases). Trimming left V 3 bases short and J 5 bases short, with 13 bases between. Germline CDR1 is SNHLY and CDR2 is FYNNEI. This CDR3 spans 14 amino acids. CDR3 nucleotides: TGTGCCAGCAGTGATCCAGGGGGGCGGGAGACCCAGTACTTC. It translates to CASSDPGGRETQYF.

In regard to this clonotype: A read error is possible here, since a much larger clone lies one base away. This sequence joins TRBV11-2 and TRBJ2-3; D perhaps matches TRBD1 (5 bases). The CDR3 consists of 14 residues. From germline, CDR1 is SGHAT and CDR2 FQNNGV. The CDR3 region is CAGSHWGITDTQYF. The CDR3, as DNA: TGTGCCGGCAGCCACTGGGGCATCACAGATACGCAGTATTTT.

This clonotype was detected a few times. This chain joins TRBV20-1 and TRBJ2-7; D gene unclear. The CDR3 is 14 amino acids. V shed 0 bases and J shed 4 bases, with 13 bases lying between them. CDR1 DFQATT and CDR2 SNEGSKA come from the germline V gene (reference sequence). The CDR3 loop reads CSARDVTAEYEQYF. CDR3 DNA sequence: TGCAGTGCTAGAGATGTGACGGCCGAATACGAGCAGTACTTC.

The chain combines TRBV20-1 with TRBJ1-5, with 7 nucleotides matching TRBD1. Germline-derived CDR1 and CDR2 are DFQATT and SNEGSKA (reference sequence). This CDR3 contains 18 residues. V lost 0 bases, J lost 1 base, and 12 bases stayed unmatched. The CDR3, as DNA: TGCAGTGCTAGAGATCAGGGGCAGGGGGTCTGGAGCAATCAGCCCCAGCATTTT. Translation gives CSARDQGQGVWSNQPQHF.

Notes on this clonotype: Just one base apart from a much larger clone, this may be a read error. In nucleotides, the CDR3 is TGTGCCAGCAGTGAGCGTGCGGGGTTGGCGAACGAGCAGTACTTC. Its translation is CASSERAGLANEQYF. The chain employs TRBV2 and TRBJ2-5, with a weak D call TRBD2 (6 bases). The end of the DNA is better explained by TRBJ2-7, so the J call may be wrong. The germline gives CDR1 SNHLY, CDR2 FYNNEI. The CDR3 has 15 amino acids.

In its sample, this clonotype was seen once. This chain joins TRBV6-1 and TRBJ1-1; unclear D gene. The V gene lost 5 bases and the J gene lost 4 bases, with 11 bases spanning the gap. The germline V gene has CDR1 MNHNS and CDR2 SASEGT. The CDR3 spans 13 residues. This CDR3 reads CASSTTLGTEAFF. CDR3 sequence (DNA): TGTGCCAGCAGTACCACCCTGGGCACTGAAGCTTTCTTT.

The J gene is TRBJ2-5, the V gene TRBV7-3; 8 bases line up with TRBD2. The germline CDR1 and CDR2 sequences are SGHTA and FQGTGA. The length of the CDR3 is 14 residues. The V segment lost 2 bases and the J segment 11 bases; nucleotides outside the gene matches: 10. CDR3 amino acids: CASSLAGGRNGQYF. As DNA, the CDR3 is TGTGCCAGCAGCTTAGCGGGGGGCCGGAATGGGCAGTACTTC.

This clonotype was recorded a few times. The chain recombines TRBV5-1 with TRBJ1-3, with D perhaps TRBD1 (6 bases). The CDR3 loop spans 16 amino acids. V was shortened by 4 bases and J by 0 bases, with 14 bases between the two germline ends. CDR1 and CDR2 (germline): SGHRS, YFSETQ. The CDR3 region has the DNA TGCGCCAGCAGCCTAACCGGGACAAACTCTGGAAACACCATATATTTT. Its protein is CASSLTGTNSGNTIYF.

This clonotype came up many times. The chain's CDR3 is CASSAGGTQETQYF. DNA for the CDR3: TGCGCCAGCAGCGCCGGGGGGACCCAAGAGACCCAGTACTTC. This sequence joins TRBV5-1 and TRBJ2-5, with 7 bases fitting TRBD2. This CDR3 spans 14 amino acids. The germline CDR1 and CDR2 sequences are SGHRS and YFSETQ. Trimming removed 4 bases from V and 1 base from J; junction bases left unmatched: 4.

The table lists this clonotype with many counts. CDR3 bases: TGTGCCATCAGGGCCTCGGGCGGGAGTGAGCAGTTCTTC. Translated: CAIRASGGSEQFF. The chain couples TRBV10-3 to TRBJ2-1; the match to TRBD2 covers 7 bases. The CDR3 sequence is 13 residues long. Germline trimming cut 6 bases from V and 9 bases from J; bases unmatched to any gene: 8. Germline V CDR1 and CDR2: ENHRY, SYGVKD.

On this clonotype itself: This may stem from a read error, because a much larger clone lies one nucleotide away. The chain links TRBV2 to TRBJ2-6; TRBD2 matches at 11 bases. This CDR3 spans 17 amino acids. Germline V gene lookup returns CDR1 SNHLY and CDR2 FYNNEI. Here the CDR3 reads CASRVLAGGSGANVRTF. DNA of the CDR3: TGTGCCAGCAGGGTCCTAGCGGGGGGCTCTGGGGCCAACGTCCGGACTTTC.

This clonotype was found many times. The gene calls are TRBV5-1 and TRBJ2-1; D is possibly TRBD1 (6 bases). Trimming removed 4 bases from V and 9 bases from J, with 20 bases in between. The CDR3 loop spans 15 amino acids. CDR1 and CDR2 from the germline V gene are SGHRS and YFSETQ. The CDR3 loop reads CASSDTPKQGSEQFF. The CDR3 coding sequence is TGCGCCAGCAGCGACACCCCCAAACAGGGTAGTGAGCAGTTCTTC.

This clonotype has a count of ten or more. This chain joins TRBV20-1 and TRBJ1-2; D not resolved. Germline lookup yields CDR1 DFQATT and CDR2 SNEGSKA (reference sequence). The CDR3 runs 13 residues. The germline V and J ends were trimmed by 3 bases and 0 bases, with 8 bases remaining between them. Written as DNA, the CDR3 is TGCAGTGCTAGTCTAGGGACTAACTATGGCTACACCTTC. Protein: CSASLGTNYGYTF.

The chain carries TRBV20-1 and TRBJ2-1; no firm D call. V was cut by 2 bases and J by 9 bases, with 11 bases left in between. This CDR3 comprises 12 residues. Germline values: CDR1 DFQATT, CDR2 SNEGSKA (reference sequence). Written as DNA, the CDR3 is TGCAGTGCTAGACTTTCTATCGGTGAGCAGTTCTTC. This sequence encodes CSARLSIGEQFF.

In its sample, this clonotype was seen many times. V and J are TRBV19 and TRBJ2-3; 7 positions agree with TRBD2. The J segment lost 3 bases and the V segment lost 2 bases, leaving 17 bases of the junction unmatched. The CDR3 runs 19 residues. The germline V gene encodes CDR1 LNHDA and CDR2 SQIVND (reference sequence). The CDR3 DNA is TGTGCCAGTAGTATATTTCGGGCTAGCGGAGCGTTCGGGACAGATACGCAGTATTTT. Amino acids: CASSIFRASGAFGTDTQYF.

The rearrangement uses TRBV25-1 and TRBJ1-1, with a tentative D call TRBD1 (6 bases). CDR1 MGHDK and CDR2 SYGVNS come from the germline V gene. CDR3 size: 15 residues. V dropped 3 bases and J dropped 2 bases, with 13 bases sitting between them. DNA of the CDR3: TGTGCCAGCAGTGACGGACAGACAGTAAACACTGAAGCTTTCTTT. The encoded protein is CASSDGQTVNTEAFF. The complete variable domain, with remaining parts taken from reference TRBV25-1 and TRBJ1-1, reads EADIYQTPRYLVIGTGKKITLECSQTMGHDKMYWYQQDPGMELHLIHYSYGVNSTEKGDLSSESTVSRIRTEHFPLTLESARPSHTSQYLCASSDGQTVNTEAFFGQGTRLTVV.